One sample yielded the 16 T cell receptor beta chains listed below, sequenced in a study of T cell repertoires in ileal Crohn's disease. Data came from immunoSEQ multiplex PCR; TCRdb stores just in-frame clones and leaves some out. The sample consists of about 15,000 clones, 75% to 90% of them appearing once. Specimen: ileal tissue. These receptors were collected from an adult with Crohn's disease.

V gene TRBV23-1 combines with J gene TRBJ1-2; D is possibly TRBD1 (6 bases). TRBV23-1 is an ORF, and what it does is uncertain. V was cut by 2 bases and J by 3 bases, with 16 bases left in between. The CDR3 has 16 residues. CDR3 DNA sequence: TGCGCCAGCAGTCAAAAAAGCCGACAGGCACACTATGGCTACACCTTC. This gives the protein CASSQKSRQAHYGYTF.

This clone was counted once. The chain has TRBV5-1 and TRBJ1-4; no definite D call. V was shortened by 4 bases and J by 5 bases, with 12 bases between the two germline ends. CDR1 and CDR2 from the germline V gene are SGHRS and YFSETQ. The CDR3 is 14 amino acids. CDR3 residues: CASSTPSENEKLFF. The CDR3 DNA is TGCGCCAGCAGCACCCCAAGTGAGAATGAAAAACTGTTTTTT. The full variable domain, with the rest looked up from reference TRBV5-1 and TRBJ1-4, is KAGVTQTPRYLIKTRGQQVTLSCSPISGHRSVSWYQQTPGQGLQFLFEYFSETQRNKGNFPGRFSGRQFSNSRSEMNVSTLELGDSALYLCASSTPSENEKLFFGSGTQLSVL.

The chain has TRBV10-1 and TRBJ2-2; TRBD1 might be the D (5 bases). V gave up 0 bases and J gave up 12 bases, with 8 bases separating them. CDR3 length: 12 amino acids. In germline, CDR1 is WNHNN, CDR2 SYGVQD (reference sequence). The CDR3 sequence is CASSESSGKLFF. DNA of the CDR3: TGCGCCAGCAGTGAGTCGTCAGGGAAGCTGTTTTTT.

The V and J genes are TRBV7-2 and TRBJ2-5; a weak D match, TRBD2 (6 bases). Trimming shortened V by 6 bases and J by 1 base, and 12 bases separated the two germline ends. The CDR3 consists of 14 residues. Germline V CDR1 and CDR2: SGHTA, FQGNSA. CDR3 region: CASSFGGPQETQYF. DNA of the CDR3: TGTGCCAGCAGTTTCGGGGGACCCCAAGAGACCCAGTACTTC.

The chain uses TRBV4-3 and TRBJ1-2, with TRBD1 matching 7 bases. The length of the CDR3 is 13 residues. V lost 4 bases to trimming and J lost 6 bases; unmatched junction nucleotides: 5. Germline V gives CDR1 LGHNA, CDR2 YSLEER. The CDR3: CASSPRQGDGYTF. In nucleotides, the CDR3 is TGCGCCAGCAGCCCTAGACAGGGTGATGGCTACACCTTC.

The chain links TRBV2 to TRBJ1-1, with D maybe TRBD1 (5 bases). The CDR3 length is 13 residues. Germline CDR1 reads SNHLY; CDR2 reads FYNNEI. Trimming took off 8 bases at V and 4 bases at J, with 14 bases between the two ends. CDR3 loop: CASFLGEGTEAFF. In DNA, the CDR3 is TGTGCCAGCTTTCTGGGGGAGGGCACTGAAGCTTTCTTT.

A single count supports this clone. This chain links TRBV28 with TRBJ2-5, with no clear D. Germline-derived CDR1 and CDR2 are MDHEN and SYDVKM. Trimming cost V 8 bases and J 5 bases, with 9 bases left between them. This CDR3 contains 11 residues. DNA of the CDR3: TGTGCCAGCTCACAGATGGAGACCCAGTACTTC. This sequence encodes CASSQMETQYF.

This clone was seen just once. This chain connects TRBV19 to TRBJ2-2, with 8 bases identical to TRBD1. V shed 8 bases and J 4 bases; nucleotides not matched to a gene: 9. The CDR3 has 15 residues. The V gene's germline CDR1 is LNHDA and CDR2 SQIVND (reference sequence). The CDR3 coding sequence is TGTGCCAGTCTTGGGACAGGCCGAGGCACCGGGGAGCTGTTTTTT. Its protein product is CASLGTGRGTGELFF. The full variable domain, completed using reference TRBV19 and TRBJ2-2, is DGGITQSPKYLFRKEGQNVTLSCEQNLNHDAMYWYRQDPGQGLRLIYYSQIVNDFQKGDIAEGYSVSREKKESFPLTVTSAQKNPTAFYLCASLGTGRGTGELFFGEGSRLTVL.

This clone was seen only once. The chain uses TRBV9 and TRBJ2-6; 8 positions match TRBD1. The germline V gene encodes CDR1 SGDLS and CDR2 YYNGEE. The V and J ends lost 6 bases and 0 bases, in that order; junction bases with no gene match: 17. The CDR3 runs 20 residues. The CDR3 nucleotides are TGTGCCAGCACCGATACCACTCCGACAGGGGCTTTCTCTGGGGCCAACGTCCTGACTTTC. Amino acids: CASTDTTPTGAFSGANVLTF. The variable domain in full, with the rest retrieved from reference TRBV9 and TRBJ2-6, is DSGVTQTPKHLITATGQRVTLRCSPRSGDLSVYWYQQSLDQGLQFLIQYYNGEERAKGNILERFSAQQFPDLHSELNLSSLELGDSALYFCASTDTTPTGAFSGANVLTFGAGSRLTVL.

This clone has just one count. The chain combines TRBV6-6 with TRBJ1-3; 8 nucleotides line up with TRBD1. Germline loops: CDR1 MNHNY, CDR2 SVGAGI (reference sequence). CDR3 length equals 15 residues. Losses at the gene ends were 6 bases for V and 2 bases for J; bases not matched to a gene: 6. The DNA of the CDR3 is TGTGCCAGCAGCCACAGGGGGTCGACTGGAAACACCATATATTTT. Amino acid sequence: CASSHRGSTGNTIYF.

This clone was recorded once. DNA of the CDR3: TGCGCCAGCAGCTTGCAACAGTACACTGAAGCTTTCTTT. Its protein is CASSLQQYTEAFF. The chain carries TRBV5-1 and TRBJ1-1; D not certain. The V end lost 1 base, the J end lost 3 bases, and 7 bases lay between the germline ends. Germline V lookup: CDR1 SGHRS, CDR2 YFSETQ. The CDR3 consists of 13 residues.

This chain connects TRBV5-8 to TRBJ2-7; 8 bases align to TRBD1. CDR1 is SGHTS, CDR2 YDEGEE, per germline. This CDR3 contains 15 residues. Trimming took 5 bases from V and 0 from J; bases not matched to a gene: 7. The CDR3 sequence is CASRQGGLSSYEQYV. In DNA, the CDR3 is TGTGCCAGCAGACAGGGGGGTTTGAGCTCCTACGAGCAGTACGTC.

The CDR3 spells CAIKGRGNQETQYF. The CDR3 coding sequence is TGTGCCATCAAGGGGCGGGGGAACCAAGAGACCCAGTACTTC. The chain recombines TRBV10-3 with TRBJ2-5; the match to TRBD2 covers 7 bases. Germline V lookup: CDR1 ENHRY, CDR2 SYGVKD. V shed 7 bases and J 0 bases; nucleotides not matched to a gene: 5. The CDR3 has 14 amino acids.

This rearrangement joins TRBV6-5 to TRBJ1-2, with 7 bases fitting TRBD1. J gave up 5 bases and V 6 bases, and 9 bases lay outside the gene matches. This CDR3 spans 14 amino acids. Germline loops: CDR1 MNHEY, CDR2 SVGAGI. Written as DNA, the CDR3 is TGTGCCAGCAGCTTCGGGACAGTCTCATATGGCTACACCTTC. This sequence encodes CASSFGTVSYGYTF.

The CDR3 DNA is TGTGCCAGTAGTCAACAGGGGGCGCTTCGGCTAGCGGGAACCGACGAGCAGTACGTC. Translated: CASSQQGALRLAGTDEQYV. The chain is built from TRBV19 and TRBJ2-7; D may be TRBD1 or TRBD2 (9 bases each). Trimming took off 5 bases at V and 5 bases at J, with 31 bases between the two ends. The CDR3 loop spans 19 amino acids. The germline CDR1 and CDR2 sequences are LNHDA and SQIVND (reference sequence).

The chain recombines TRBV30 with TRBJ1-4, with TRBD1 identical over 7 bases. CDR1 and CDR2 (germline): GTSNPN, SVGIG (reference sequence). This CDR3 is 16 amino acids long. The trim removed 3 bases at V and 4 bases at J, leaving 11 bases unmatched. The CDR3 DNA sequence: TGTGCCTGGAGCCACAGGGGAGGAACGTTTAATGAAAAACTGTTTTTT. Translation: CAWSHRGGTFNEKLFF.